These 3 T cell receptor beta chains were sequenced from one sample in a study of T cells in localized non-small cell lung cancer. Using immunoSEQ multiplex PCR, the repertoire was profiled, and TCRdb retains in-frame clones only, with some absent. Of 1,500 or so clones in the sample, about a fifth were seen once. Sequencing was performed on lung tumor tissue, taken before any cancer treatment. These receptors all come from a male donor aged 60 or over with stage I lung adenocarcinoma.

This clone was seen more than once but under ten times. The chain joins TRBV19 to TRBJ1-1; no clear D gene. The CDR3 has 13 residues. Germline CDR1 and CDR2: LNHDA and SQIVND (reference sequence). V gave up 3 bases and J gave up 2 bases, with 7 bases separating them. CDR3 sequence: CASSMYGNTEAFF. CDR3 DNA: TGTGCCAGTAGTATGTACGGTAACACTGAAGCTTTCTTT. Full variable domain (rest looked up from reference TRBV19 and TRBJ1-1): DGGITQSPKYLFRKEGQNVTLSCEQNLNHDAMYWYRQDPGQGLRLIYYSQIVNDFQKGDIAEGYSVSREKKESFPLTVTSAQKNPTAFYLCASSMYGNTEAFFGQGTRLTVV.

This chain joins TRBV6-8 and TRBJ2-7; 12 nucleotides agree with TRBD2. The V gene end was trimmed by 6 bases and the J gene end by 2 bases; junction bases not matched to a gene: 2. The length of the CDR3 is 14 residues. CDR1 is MNHGY, CDR2 SAAAGT, per germline. Written as DNA, the CDR3 is TGTGCCAGCAGCTGGACTAGCGGGACCTACGAGCAGTACTTC. Its protein product is CASSWTSGTYEQYF.

The CDR3 reads CASSTGTGNHGNQPQHF. The CDR3 DNA reads as TGTGCCAGTAGTACCGGGACAGGGAATCATGGCAATCAGCCCCAGCATTTT. The chain employs TRBV19 and TRBJ1-5; TRBD1 agrees at 9 bases. Germline V gene lookup returns CDR1 LNHDA and CDR2 SQIVND (reference sequence). The CDR3 runs to 17 residues. J lost 2 bases, V lost 4 bases, and 9 bases had no gene match.